Shown below are 18 T cell receptor beta chains from a single sample sequenced in a study of blood T cell repertoires in COVID-19. Sequenced by immunoSEQ multiplex PCR; TCRdb stores in-frame clones only, minus some. The data show around 15,000 clones, roughly 90% seen once. Input material: peripheral blood. Receptors were obtained from a man in his fifties or sixties with active COVID-19.

The chain is built from TRBV5-5 and TRBJ2-5; TRBD1 is a possible D gene (5 bases). This CDR3 contains 14 residues. The germline V and J ends were trimmed by 4 bases and 3 bases, with 13 bases remaining between them. The germline CDR1 and CDR2 sequences are SGHKS and YYEKEE (reference sequence). Written as DNA, the CDR3 is TGTGCCAGCAGCACGACAGCCGTTGAAGAGACCCAGTACTTC. Amino acids: CASSTTAVEETQYF.

V and J are TRBV6-2 or TRBV6-3 and TRBJ2-7, with 15 positions matching TRBD2. This CDR3 is 15 amino acids long. Germline V gene sequence: CDR1 MNHEY, CDR2 SVGEGT. V dropped 5 bases and J dropped 6; count of bases not matched to a gene: 5. CDR3 nucleotides: TGTGCCAGCAGTCCCCCGGGACTAGCGGGAGGCGAGCAGTACTTC. Translated, it gives CASSPPGLAGGEQYF.

CDR3: CASSGGDTQYF. Written as DNA, the CDR3 is TGTGCCAGCAGCGGGGGGGATACGCAGTATTTT. The chain has TRBV3-1 (or the pseudogene TRBV3-2) and TRBJ2-3, with a tentative D call TRBD2 (6 bases). Germline CDR1 LGHDT, CDR2 YNNKEL (reference sequence). The CDR3 contains 11 residues. With 5 bases removed from V and 6 bases from J, the gap between germline ends came to 6 bases.

The chain uses TRBV19 and TRBJ2-1; TRBD2 matches 7 bases. Unmatched junction bases numbered 5, after V lost 6 bases and J lost 6 bases. The CDR3 is made up of 13 amino acids. The germline gives CDR1 LNHDA, CDR2 SQIVND (reference sequence). CDR3 nucleotide sequence: TGTGCCAGTAGGAAAGCTAGCGGCAATGAGCAGTTCTTC. This codes for CASRKASGNEQFF.

In its sample, this clone was seen a few times. The chain is built from TRBV5-4 and TRBJ2-7, with 7 bases lining up with TRBD2. Trimming at V came to 3 bases and at J to 0 bases, leaving 3 bases not matched to a gene. This CDR3 is 14 amino acids long. Per the germline V gene, CDR1 is SGHNT and CDR2 is YYREEE (reference sequence). The DNA for the CDR3 is TGTGCCAGCAGCTCCGGGACTACCTCCTACGAGCAGTACTTC. It translates to CASSSGTTSYEQYF.

This sequence joins TRBV13 and TRBJ2-7; 9 bases fit TRBD2. The length of the CDR3 is 14 residues. Per germline, CDR1 PRHDT and CDR2 FYEKMQ (reference sequence). The junction had 7 bases not matched to a gene; V was cut back by 4 bases and J by 6 bases. The CDR3 coding sequence is TGTGCCAGCAGCTCGGGACTAGCTAGAGTCGAGCAGTACTTC. It yields the protein CASSSGLARVEQYF.

The chain has TRBV6-5 and TRBJ1-1, with TRBD1 matching 7 bases. Germline V CDR1 and CDR2: MNHEY, SVGAGI. V dropped 8 bases and J dropped 3; count of bases not matched to a gene: 3. The CDR3 is 12 amino acids. CDR3 sequence (DNA): TGTGCCAGCCAGGGGGTGGACACTGAAGCTTTCTTT. Translated, it gives CASQGVDTEAFF.

The chain carries TRBV7-8 and TRBJ2-3; D perhaps matches TRBD1 (5 bases). CDR1 and CDR2 (germline): SGHVS, FQNEAQ. V lost 4 bases, J lost 5 bases, and 7 bases lay in between. This CDR3 contains 12 residues. CDR3 in amino acids: CASSSDRDTQYF. CDR3 coding DNA: TGTGCCAGCAGCTCCGACAGAGATACGCAGTATTTT. Together with reference TRBV7-8 and TRBJ2-3, the CDR3 gives the full variable domain: GAGVSQSPRYKVAKRGQDVALRCDPISGHVSLFWYQQALGQGPEFLTYFQNEAQLDKSGLPSDRFFAERPEGSVSTLKIQRTQQEDSAVYLCASSSDRDTQYFGPGTRLTVL.

This clone appeared a few times. The gene calls are TRBV6-6 and TRBJ1-4, with D maybe TRBD1 (6 bases). Trimming stripped 6 bases from V and 0 bases from J, with 14 bases between. The CDR3 consists of 16 residues. From germline, CDR1 is MNHNY and CDR2 SVGAGI (reference sequence). In DNA, the CDR3 is TGTGCCAGCAGCTCAACAGGGTCAGCAACTAATGAAAAACTGTTTTTT. It yields the protein CASSSTGSATNEKLFF.

CDR3 in amino acids: CASSTRTGRTYEQYF. DNA for the CDR3: TGTGCCAGCAGCACCCGGACAGGGAGGACCTACGAGCAGTACTTC. This chain uses TRBV21-1 with TRBJ2-7; whether TRBD1, the table's D call, matches the DNA was not checked. TRBV21-1 is described as a pseudogene. The CDR3 is 15 residues long.

The gene calls are TRBV7-3 and TRBJ1-3, with TRBD1 as a possible D gene (5 bases). Germline loops: CDR1 SGHTA, CDR2 FQGTGA. V dropped 2 bases and J dropped 2 bases, with 28 bases sitting between them. This CDR3 has 21 amino acids. The CDR3 here is CASSLGMGIGWGSSPGNTIYF. The CDR3 nucleotides are TGTGCCAGCAGCTTAGGAATGGGAATCGGGTGGGGCAGCTCCCCTGGAAACACCATATATTTT.

The chain joins TRBV27 to TRBJ2-3; TRBD2 agrees at 9 bases. Losses at the gene ends were 3 bases for V and 5 bases for J; bases not matched to a gene: 3. The CDR3 contains 14 residues. CDR1 and CDR2 (germline): MNHEY, SMNVEV (reference sequence). CDR3 in amino acids: CASSLGGRGDTQYF. The CDR3 bases are TGTGCCAGCAGTTTGGGCGGGAGGGGAGATACGCAGTATTTT.

V is TRBV12-3 or TRBV12-4 and J is TRBJ2-7, with 7 bases aligning to TRBD1. V lost 6 bases to trimming and J lost 7 bases; unmatched junction nucleotides: 9. This CDR3 region has 13 residues. The CDR3 DNA sequence: TGTGCCAGCAGCAGGGGGAACGAACGGGAGCAGTACTTC. Residues: CASSRGNEREQYF.

This sequence joins TRBV18 and TRBJ1-6; 10 nucleotides match TRBD1. Germline CDR1 is KGHSH and CDR2 is LQKENI. V was clipped by 4 bases and J by 8 bases; unmatched bases: 5. The CDR3 is 15 amino acids. The CDR3 sequence: CASSLSGTGDSPLHF. The CDR3 DNA reads as TGTGCCAGCTCACTGTCCGGGACAGGGGATTCACCCCTCCACTTT.

This clone appeared a single time. The chain recombines TRBV5-1 with TRBJ2-7, with TRBD1 matching over 7 bases. Germline V gives CDR1 SGHRS, CDR2 YFSETQ. V dropped 4 bases and J dropped 5; count of bases not matched to a gene: 12. The CDR3 runs to 15 residues. The DNA for the CDR3 is TGCGCCAGCAGCCGAGAGGACAGGATCTACGACGAGCAGTACTTC. Its translation: CASSREDRIYDEQYF. Variable domain in full (rest from reference TRBV5-1 and TRBJ2-7): KAGVTQTPRYLIKTRGQQVTLSCSPISGHRSVSWYQQTPGQGLQFLFEYFSETQRNKGNFPGRFSGRQFSNSRSEMNVSTLELGDSALYLCASSREDRIYDEQYFGPGTRLTVT.

V usage is TRBV3-1 (or the pseudogene TRBV3-2) and J usage is TRBJ1-3, with TRBD1 identical over 8 bases. CDR3 length: 16 residues. Looked up from germline, CDR1 is LGHDT and CDR2 is YNNKEL (reference sequence). V trimming: 3 bases; J trimming: 4 bases; junction bases outside the gene matches: 8. This CDR3 is CASSQAGGASGNTIYF. Written as DNA, the CDR3 is TGTGCCAGCAGCCAGGCAGGGGGCGCGTCGGGAAACACCATATATTTT.

The gene calls are TRBV30 and TRBJ1-2, with D unresolved. Trimming removed 3 bases at V and 2 bases at J, with 22 bases between. This CDR3 contains 17 residues. Looked up from germline, CDR1 is GTSNPN and CDR2 is SVGIG (reference sequence). CDR3 loop: CAWSASPNLGWNYGYTF. The CDR3, as DNA: TGTGCCTGGAGCGCAAGCCCCAACCTGGGCTGGAACTATGGCTACACCTTC.

The chain uses TRBV9 and TRBJ2-1, with TRBD2 matching 8 bases. In germline, CDR1 is SGDLS, CDR2 YYNGEE. With 0 bases clipped from V and 1 base from J, the junction kept 6 bases outside the gene matches. The CDR3 has 17 amino acids. The CDR3 spells CASSVASGGGSYNEQFF. The DNA for the CDR3 is TGTGCCAGCAGCGTAGCTAGTGGCGGGGGGTCCTACAATGAGCAGTTCTTC.